One sample yielded the 28 T cell receptor beta chains listed below, sequenced in a study of tumor-infiltrating lymphocytes in primary liver carcinoma. A constant-region primer primed TCR beta cDNA synthesis from 400 to 550 ng of total RNA. For TCR beta, libraries were produced by three nested multiplex PCR rounds using slightly modified ARM-PCR. TRBV1-TRBV30 forward and Cbeta reverse primers drove the first two approximately 10-cycle rounds. TCRdb fed the multiplex PCR reads into MiXCR, producing one record per CDR3 protein. This sample has 330,000 or so distinct CDR3 sequences, with roughly 61% found just once. Unsorted whole blood supplied the blood RNA, and germline DNA was isolated too. Sequenced input: peripheral blood. Receptors originate from a man between 40 and 49 years old with primary liver carcinoma and hepatitis B virus infection.

The rearrangement links TRBV29-1 to TRBJ1-1; perhaps TRBD1 as D (6 bases). The CDR3 has 12 amino acids. Germline V lookup: CDR1 SQVTM, CDR2 ANQGSEA. The V end lost 8 bases, the J end lost 3 bases, and 13 bases lay between the germline ends. The CDR3 loop reads CSISSGDTEAFF. For the CDR3, the DNA is TGCAGCATCTCGTCAGGGGACACTGAAGCTTTCTTT.

A remark on this clonotype: One end of the junction does not line up with germline, which may come from a read error. The V gene is TRBV10-2, the J gene TRBJ2-1; 7 bases match TRBD2. CDR1 and CDR2 (germline): WSHSY, SAAADI. This CDR3 spans 15 amino acids. The CDR3: CASSDWAGEAIEQLF. The CDR3 DNA reads as TGCGCCAGCAGTGATTGGGCGGGAGAAGCGATTGAGCAGTTATTC.

As regards this clonotype: At one end the junction does not follow the germline gene, possibly because of a read error. The V call is TRBV29-1, the J call TRBJ2-3; a weak D match, TRBD1 (6 bases). Germline CDR1 reads SQVTM; CDR2 reads ANQGSEA. This CDR3 region has 13 residues. CDR3 sequence: CNVGAGAQSSQYF. CDR3 DNA sequence: TGCAACGTTGGGGCAGGGGCACAATCATCGCAGTATTTT.

The chain joins TRBV11-2 to TRBJ2-3, with a weak D call TRBD2 (6 bases). V gave up 3 bases and J gave up 4 bases, with 17 bases separating them. The CDR3 has 16 residues. Germline-derived CDR1 and CDR2 are SGHAT and FQNNGV. CDR3 nucleotides: TGTGCCAGCAGCTTGTATAGCGGTGCCTTCGCAGATACGCAGTATTTT. Amino acids: CASSLYSGAFADTQYF.

Concerning this clonotype: Compared with germline, one end of the junction differs, possibly owing to a read error. The V call is TRBV5-6, the J call TRBJ2-5; D assignment may be TRBD1 or TRBD2 (7 bases each). Germline V gene data show CDR1 as SGHDT and CDR2 as YYEEEE. This CDR3 spans 15 amino acids. CDR3 in amino acids: CASSLAGQYQDTQYF. The CDR3, as DNA: TGTGCCAGCAGCTTAGCGGGACAGTACCAAGATACCCAGTACTTC.

About this clonotype: The junction differs from germline at one of its ends, possibly a read error. This chain links TRBV4-1 with TRBJ2-7, with TRBD2 identical over 7 bases. There are 15 residues in the CDR3. CDR1 is MGHRA and CDR2 is YSYEKL in the germline V gene. The CDR3: CASSRIGSGVYERYF. For the CDR3, the DNA is TGCGCCAGCAGCCGGATAGGGAGCGGGGTCTACGAGCGGTACTTC.

Regarding this clonotype: A much larger clone differs by one base, so this may be a read error. Since no conserved phenylalanine or tryptophan closes the CDR3, a read error is the likely cause. This chain connects TRBV6-6 to TRBJ2-2, with D uncertain. Germline loops: CDR1 MNHNY, CDR2 SVGAGI (reference sequence). CDR3 length: 14 amino acids. V was trimmed by 2 bases and J by 4 bases, leaving 8 bases between them. DNA for the CDR3: TGTGCCAGCAGTTACAATCTGGGCACCGGGGAGCTGTTTTAT. Translating it yields CASSYNLGTGELFY.

This clonotype was observed many times. The chain uses TRBV4-1 and TRBJ2-2, with D hard to call. Germline CDR1 is MGHRA and CDR2 is YSYEKL. The V end lost 4 bases, the J end lost 2 bases, and 8 bases lay between the germline ends. The CDR3 spans 14 residues. CDR3 in amino acids: CASSPSVNTGELFF. Written as DNA, the CDR3 is TGCGCCAGCAGCCCCAGCGTCAACACCGGGGAGCTGTTTTTT.

In this sample, this clonotype turned up many times. The chain combines TRBV11-3 with TRBJ2-1; TRBD2 aligns across 7 bases. The CDR3 length is 16 residues. The germline V gene has CDR1 SGHNT and CDR2 YENEEA. J was trimmed by 3 bases and V by 5 bases; bases with no gene match: 10. CDR3 coding DNA: TGTGCCAGCAGCCGGTCTAGCGGAGCAGACTACAATGAGCAGTTCTTC. This sequence encodes CASSRSSGADYNEQFF.

Regarding this clonotype: It may be a read error: a sequence one base away is much more abundant. The V and J genes are TRBV12-3 or TRBV12-4 and TRBJ1-5, with TRBD1 matching over 8 bases. The CDR3 totals 14 residues. The CDR3 DNA reads as TGTGCCAGCAGTTTTGGGGACAGGCGACAGCCCCAGCGTTTT. Encoded protein: CASSFGDRRQPQRF.

This clonotype was recorded many times. The chain recombines TRBV12-3 or TRBV12-4 with TRBJ1-5; maybe TRBD1 (5 bases). This CDR3 region has 14 residues. The germline V and J ends were trimmed by 1 base and 9 bases, with 13 bases remaining between them. In nucleotides, the CDR3 is TGTGCCAGCAGTTTAGGGGGAGGGGTCACGCCCCAGCATTTT. It codes for CASSLGGGVTPQHF.

A remark on this clonotype: The germline gene is not matched at one end of the junction; a read error may be the cause. The chain couples TRBV5-4 to TRBJ2-5; TRBD2 matches at 8 bases. The CDR3 runs to 16 residues. The germline V gene encodes CDR1 SGHNT and CDR2 YYREEE (reference sequence). CDR3: CTSSPGGLEGAETQYF. In DNA form, the CDR3 reads TGTACCAGCAGCCCCGGGGGACTAGAAGGCGCTGAGACCCAGTACTTC.

This clonotype is a singleton in its sample. The genes are TRBV12-3 or TRBV12-4 and TRBJ2-1; 7 bases fit TRBD2. The CDR3 runs to 15 residues. V dropped 4 bases and J dropped 8; count of bases not matched to a gene: 11. CDR3 sequence reads: CASSCGSPSHYEQFF. The CDR3 nucleotides are TGTGCCAGCAGTTGCGGGAGTCCCTCCCACTATGAGCAGTTCTTC.

V gene TRBV20-1 combines with J gene TRBJ2-7, with D unclear. Germline loops: CDR1 DFQATT, CDR2 SNEGSKA (reference sequence). Trimming shortened V by 0 bases and J by 3 bases, and 12 bases separated the two germline ends. The CDR3 runs 14 residues. CDR3 sequence (DNA): TGCAGTGCTAGAGACCAAAGGCCTATCTACGAGCAGTACTTC. Residues: CSARDQRPIYEQYF.

Points on this clonotype: A read error may account for a junction end that differs from germline. The chain recombines TRBV30 with TRBJ2-2, with 8 bases aligning to TRBD2. There are 16 residues in the CDR3. Germline V gives CDR1 GTSNPN, CDR2 SVGIG (reference sequence). CDR3 in DNA: TGTGCCTGGAGTGGAGTAGCGGGGACTATAACCGGGGAGCAGTTTTTT. The encoded protein is CAWSGVAGTITGEQFF.

This rearrangement joins TRBV5-4 to TRBJ2-1; a weak D match, TRBD2 (6 bases). The CDR3 consists of 16 residues. Deletions cut 4 bases from V and 2 bases from J, with 16 bases between. The germline gives CDR1 SGHNT, CDR2 YYREEE (reference sequence). The CDR3 DNA follows: TGTGCCAGCAGCCCCACCGGGAGTAACACCTACAATGAGCAGTTCTTC. Amino acid sequence: CASSPTGSNTYNEQFF.

V gene TRBV6-2 or TRBV6-3 combines with J gene TRBJ1-4, with D unclear. V was shortened by 4 bases and J by 13 bases, with 16 bases between the two germline ends. This CDR3 is built from 13 residues. Germline CDR1 and CDR2: MNHEY and SVGEGT. CDR3 sequence: CASSSGTHEGLFF. The CDR3, as DNA: TGTGCCAGCAGTTCCGGCACTCATGAGGGACTGTTTTTT.

This sequence joins TRBV29-1 and TRBJ2-7; 7 nucleotides agree with TRBD2. The germline V gene has CDR1 SQVTM and CDR2 ANQGSEA. The CDR3 has 14 amino acids. The CDR3 coding sequence is TGCAATGCCAGAAGAGGCGGGAGTTCGGGGGAGCAGTACTTC. Encoded protein: CNARRGGSSGEQYF.

V gene TRBV4-1 combines with J gene TRBJ2-7; the match to TRBD1 covers 10 bases. CDR1 is MGHRA and CDR2 is YSYEKL in the germline V gene. The CDR3 extends over 15 amino acids. V trimming: 2 bases; J trimming: 5 bases; junction bases outside the gene matches: 6. This chain's CDR3 is CASSQSSGTGDEQYF. CDR3 sequence (DNA): TGCGCCAGCAGCCAATCCTCCGGGACAGGGGACGAGCAGTACTTC.

Points on this clonotype: A single base separates this from a much larger clone, so it may be a read error. The gene calls are TRBV6-5 and TRBJ2-7; 9 nucleotides line up with TRBD1. J gave up 3 bases and V 0 bases, and 6 bases lay outside the gene matches. The CDR3 runs 16 residues. Germline-derived CDR1 and CDR2 are MNHEY and SVGAGI. The CDR3 sequence: CASSYSMPGQGYEQYF. The CDR3 nucleotides read TGTGCCAGCAGTTACTCGATGCCGGGACAGGGCTACGAGCAGTACTTC.

Worth noting for this clonotype: One end of the junction does not line up with germline, which may come from a read error. This chain uses TRBV6-5 with TRBJ2-2; tentative D call: TRBD2 (5 bases). The germline CDR1 and CDR2 sequences are MNHEY and SVGAGI. This CDR3 has 17 residues. In DNA, the CDR3 is TGTGCCAGCAGTTACTCTAGCGCCTACGATAACACCCGGGAGCTGTTTTTT. As protein: CASSYSSAYDNTRELFF.

In its sample, this clonotype was seen once. This CDR3 is CASSPRGTSIDTQYF. The CDR3 nucleotides are TGTGCCAGCAGCCCCAGAGGCACTAGTATAGATACGCAGTATTTT. V is TRBV11-2 and J is TRBJ2-3; possibly TRBD2 for D (5 bases). Trimming removed 5 bases from V and 5 bases from J, with 17 bases in between. CDR1 SGHAT and CDR2 FQNNGV come from the germline V gene. This CDR3 comprises 15 residues. Filled out from reference TRBV11-2 and TRBJ2-3, the complete variable domain reads EAGVAQSPRYKIIEKRQSVAFWCNPISGHATLYWYQQILGQGPKLLIQFQNNGVVDDSQLPKDRFSAERLKGVDSTLKIQPAKLEDSAVYLCASSPRGTSIDTQYFGPGTRLTVL.

This clonotype is a singleton in its sample. At one end, the junction sequence differs from germline, possibly due to a read error. The V and J genes are TRBV5-4 and TRBJ2-3, with D perhaps TRBD1 (5 bases). The CDR3 is 14 residues long. The germline CDR1 and CDR2 sequences are SGHNT and YYREEE (reference sequence). CDR3 in amino acids: CVSSFLGRTDTQYF. The CDR3 DNA follows: TGTGTCAGCAGCTTCCTGGGGCGCACAGATACGCAGTATTTT.

The chain recombines TRBV10-3 with TRBJ2-3; 12 bases map to TRBD2. This CDR3 has 17 residues. Germline-derived CDR1 and CDR2 are ENHRY and SYGVKD. V gave up 6 bases and J gave up 3 bases; unmatched junction bases: 10. The CDR3 loop reads CAISPTLAGGLTDTQYF. The CDR3 region has the DNA TGTGCCATCAGCCCGACTCTAGCGGGAGGGTTGACAGATACGCAGTATTTT.

This clonotype was counted once. At one end, the junction sequence differs from germline, possibly due to a read error. V usage is TRBV11-1 and J usage is TRBJ2-7; 7 bases map to TRBD1. Germline CDR1 and CDR2: SGHAT and FQDESV (reference sequence). The CDR3 extends over 13 amino acids. For the CDR3, the DNA is TGTGCCAGCAGCTTGGACAGGTTCCCTGAGCAATACTTC. Translating gives CASSLDRFPEQYF.

Concerning this clonotype: One base away lies a much larger clone, so this may be a sequencing read error. The CDR3 ends on some other residue instead of the conserved phenylalanine or tryptophan, so this is likely a read error. The rearrangement joins TRBV6-1 to TRBJ2-5, with D maybe TRBD1 (6 bases). The germline gives CDR1 MNHNS, CDR2 SASEGT. The V end was cut by 4 bases, the J end by 0 bases, with 12 bases between. The CDR3 sequence is 15 residues long. CDR3 in DNA: TGTGCCAGCAGTGGCACGCAGGGGTACCAAGAGACCCAGTACCTC. Protein sequence: CASSGTQGYQETQYL.

A note on this clonotype: Just one base apart from a much larger clone, this may be a read error. This rearrangement joins TRBV29-1 to TRBJ2-1, with D unclear. The CDR3 runs 10 residues. Germline V gene lookup returns CDR1 SQVTM and CDR2 ANQGSEA. In DNA form, the CDR3 reads TGCAGCGTTCTCACCTCCGAGCAGCTCTTC. As protein: CSVLTSEQLF.

This chain links TRBV4-3 with TRBJ2-2; 8 positions match TRBD2. CDR3 length equals 18 residues. V lost 0 bases to trimming and J lost 4 bases; unmatched junction nucleotides: 10. Germline V gene sequence: CDR1 LGHNA, CDR2 YSLEER. The CDR3 DNA reads TGCGCCAGCAGCCAAGATCTGGATACTAGCGGAAGCACCGGGGAGCTGTTTTTT. It encodes CASSQDLDTSGSTGELFF.